This T cell receptor (beta chain) was documented in a study of OX40 agonist ivuxolimab in advanced cancers. The CDR3 sequence is 15 residues long. CDR1 and CDR2 from the germline V gene are SGHTA and FQGNSA. V shed 5 bases and J 5 bases; nucleotides not matched to a gene: 9. Some clones are missing from TCRdb's copy, which holds only in-frame ones; the method was immunoSEQ multiplex PCR. The sample yields over 65,000 clones, more than 85% seen once. The sequence was collected from an adult with an advanced solid tumor such as melanoma, head and neck, liver or kidney cancer. Sequencing was performed on CD4+ or CD8+ T cells sorted from blood, taken in a trial of the OX40 agonist ivuxolimab. The chain couples TRBV7-2 to TRBJ2-7; 10 bases agree with TRBD1. The CDR3 region is CASSIDRGRVDEQYF. The CDR3 DNA reads as TGTGCCAGCAGCATCGACAGGGGGCGGGTCGACGAGCAGTACTTC.